Sequencing of this T cell receptor (beta chain) was carried out in a study of blood T cells in healthy people across ages. Study-wide findings and caveats: More naive CD4+ cells and higher diversity were found in long-lived than in aged donors.

A J-beta primer mix and a sample-barcoded 5' primer were used in a second PCR of about 7 to 12 cycles. TCRdb re-called the 5' RACE reads with MiXCR, one entry per CDR3 protein. The table includes 700,000 to 900,000 distinct CDR3 sequences, about 53% detected once. Of note for this clonotype: What it recognizes is unknown.

Sequenced input: blood. This TCR was recovered from an elderly man in good health.

Here the CDR3 DNA reads TGTGCCAGCAGCAAAGCGGAGGAGGGGATAGCCAAAAACATTCAGTACTTC. Protein: CASSKAEEGIAKNIQYF. V and J are TRBV21-1 and TRBJ2-4; TRBD2 is the table's D call and was not checked against the DNA. TRBV21-1 is annotated as a pseudogene. The CDR3 length is 17 residues.